This T cell receptor (beta chain) was sequenced for a study of beta chain features in type 1 diabetes. Looking at the study overall: Across all samples, over 85 million sorted cells were examined.

The germline CDR1 and CDR2 sequences are SGHNT and YYREEE (reference sequence). Trimming cost V 2 bases and J 1 base; bases outside gene matches: 4. The CDR3 consists of 17 residues. Sorting that relied on CD45RO/CCR7/CD25/CD127/CD95/CD27 yielded CD4+ naive, central memory, regulatory and stem cell-like memory cells. Post-sort purity exceeded 95% for all sorted populations. This clone came up a few times. The sequenced template was cDNA made from the entire isolated RNA. Naive, central memory and regulatory T cell samples came to a mean of about 3.9 million reads. TCRdb keeps only in-frame clones here, not all; method: immunoSEQ multiplex PCR. The table lists about 620,000 clones, about 14% of them singletons.

The V gene is TRBV5-4, the J gene TRBJ2-2; TRBD2 aligns across 11 bases. The clonotype originates from a man between 18 and 35 years old in good health. Sequencing was carried out using naive CD4+ T cells from blood. The CDR3 sequence is CASSLVLAGVNTGELFF. CDR3 sequence (DNA): TGTGCCAGCAGCTTAGTACTAGCGGGAGTGAACACCGGGGAGCTGTTTTTT.